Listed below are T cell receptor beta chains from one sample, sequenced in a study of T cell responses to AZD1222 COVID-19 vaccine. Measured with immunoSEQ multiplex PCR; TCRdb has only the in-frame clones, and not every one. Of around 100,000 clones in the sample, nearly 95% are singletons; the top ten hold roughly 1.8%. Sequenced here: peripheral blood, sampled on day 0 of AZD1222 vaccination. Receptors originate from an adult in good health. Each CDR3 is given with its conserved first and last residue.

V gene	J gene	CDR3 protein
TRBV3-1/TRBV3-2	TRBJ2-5	CASSRLRSQYF
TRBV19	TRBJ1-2	CASSITRTGDYGYTF
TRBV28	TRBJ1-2	CASIKTGRVGYTF
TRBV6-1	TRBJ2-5	CASSELNQETQYF
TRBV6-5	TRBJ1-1	CASSAWGVTEAFF
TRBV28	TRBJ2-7	CASSSNTPSSYEQYF
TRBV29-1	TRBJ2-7	CSVWDRDSYEQYF
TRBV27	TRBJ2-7	CASSPQGGEQYF
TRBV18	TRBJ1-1	CASVTATEAFF
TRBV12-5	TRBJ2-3	CASGGQGGTQYF
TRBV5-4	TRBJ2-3	CASSLGGGTDTQYF
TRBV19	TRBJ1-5	CASSLQALNQPQHF
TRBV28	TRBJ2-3	CASSLNYPLTDTQYF
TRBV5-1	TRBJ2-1	CASSVSTGARSYNEQFF
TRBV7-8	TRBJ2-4	CASSLEVAGGRNIQYF
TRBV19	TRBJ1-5	CASSIEGPNQPQHF
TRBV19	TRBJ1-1	CASTRGVRDTEAFF
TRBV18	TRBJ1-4	CASSPGGLNEKLFF
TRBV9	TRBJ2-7	CASSVVGASYEQYF
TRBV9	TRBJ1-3	CASSGQGAIRGGNTIYF
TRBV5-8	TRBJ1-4	CASSLPLVRGVGEKLFF
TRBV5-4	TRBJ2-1	CASSLSGSSYNEQFF
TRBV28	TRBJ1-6	CASSLRGENSPLHF
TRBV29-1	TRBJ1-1	CSASGGTNTEAFF
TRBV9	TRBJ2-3	CASSPRTSGSTDTQYF
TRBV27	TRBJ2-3	CASSSLLAGEGDTQYF
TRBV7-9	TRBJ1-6	CASSLRPGWPLHF